A single sample gave rise to the 24 T cell receptor beta chains below, sequenced in a study of shared clonotypes between healthy human individuals. Profiling relied on immunoSEQ multiplex PCR, and the TCRdb table lists in-frame clones only, not all of them. This table has approximately 1.9 million clones, over 85% appearing once. As defined, naive CD8 cells were CD45RO-negative and positively selected for CCR7, with terminally differentiated effector memory CD45RA+ cells excluded. Material: naive CD8+ T cells from PBMCs. These receptors all come from a man between 18 and 29 years old in good health. Some clones in this sample may be carry-over from other donors' samples.

This sequence joins TRBV27 and TRBJ1-2; D is uncertain. V shed 4 bases and J shed 8 bases, with 8 bases lying between them. The CDR3 has 11 amino acids. Per the germline V gene, CDR1 is MNHEY and CDR2 is SMNVEV (reference sequence). CDR3 region: CASSSGFGYTF. CDR3 DNA: TGTGCCAGCAGTTCAGGATTCGGCTACACCTTC.

V and J are TRBV5-1 and TRBJ1-1; D may be TRBD1 (6 bases). The V and J ends lost 2 bases and 4 bases respectively, with 12 bases between them. CDR1 and CDR2 (germline): SGHRS, YFSETQ. The CDR3 sequence is 14 residues long. The DNA of the CDR3 is TGCGCCAGCAGCTTAGGCAGGGGAGGCACTGAAGCTTTCTTT. As protein: CASSLGRGGTEAFF.

This clone occurred once. V and J are TRBV4-3 and TRBJ1-2; tentatively, D is TRBD1 (5 bases). V was pared by 4 bases and J by 3 bases, with 12 bases between. Germline CDR1 reads LGHNA; CDR2 reads YSLEER. There are 14 residues in the CDR3. The chain's CDR3 is CASSPNLQDYGYTF. The CDR3, as DNA: TGCGCCAGCAGCCCGAACTTACAGGACTATGGCTACACCTTC.

This rearrangement joins TRBV5-6 to TRBJ1-6; D gene unclear. With 0 bases removed from V and 0 bases from J, the gap between germline ends came to 4 bases. The germline CDR1 and CDR2 sequences are SGHDT and YYEEEE. The CDR3 loop spans 15 amino acids. CDR3 in amino acids: CASSLGGSYNSPLHF. The DNA of the CDR3 is TGTGCCAGCAGCTTGGGCGGCTCCTATAATTCACCCCTCCACTTT.

This sequence joins TRBV9 and TRBJ1-1; D may be TRBD1 (6 bases). Trimming took 2 bases from V and 5 from J, leaving 10 bases between them. The germline gives CDR1 SGDLS, CDR2 YYNGEE. This CDR3 region has 13 residues. CDR3 sequence reads: CASSVQGWTEAFF. CDR3 DNA: TGTGCCAGCAGCGTCCAGGGGTGGACTGAAGCTTTCTTT.

CDR3 nucleotides: TGTGCCAGCAGTTCCCGGGACAGGGTCTATGGCTACACCTTC. Protein sequence: CASSSRDRVYGYTF. The V gene is TRBV27, the J gene TRBJ1-2, with 9 bases lining up with TRBD1. The CDR3 has 14 residues. After removal of 4 bases from V and 4 bases from J, the junction contained 4 bases not matched to a gene. Per the germline V gene, CDR1 is MNHEY and CDR2 is SMNVEV (reference sequence).

The V gene is TRBV2, the J gene TRBJ2-7, with D possibly TRBD1 on 6 matching bases. The V end was cut by 6 bases, the J end by 2 bases, with 26 bases between. The CDR3 is 18 amino acids. Germline V gene sequence: CDR1 SNHLY, CDR2 FYNNEI. The CDR3 is CASRESGEGAKGAYEQYF. CDR3 nucleotides: TGTGCCAGCAGAGAAAGCGGAGAAGGGGCCAAGGGGGCCTACGAGCAGTACTTC.

The chain joins TRBV6-1 to TRBJ1-3; no clear D. This CDR3 is built from 14 residues. The V and J ends lost 7 bases and 0 bases respectively, with 10 bases between them. The germline gives CDR1 MNHNS, CDR2 SASEGT. CDR3: CASTDHISGNTIYF. The CDR3 DNA sequence: TGTGCCAGCACCGATCATATCTCTGGAAACACCATATATTTT.

For this clone: This likely stems from a read error, as it lies one base from a far larger clone. The chain links TRBV14 to TRBJ1-1; D uncertain. The CDR3 spans 13 residues. Trimming took off 5 bases at V and 1 base at J, with 8 bases between the two ends. The germline CDR1 and CDR2 sequences are SGHDN and FVKESK. In DNA, the CDR3 is TGTGCCAGCAGCGAAGGAGGGAACACTGAAGCTTTCTTT. It is translated as CASSEGGNTEAFF.

The J gene is TRBJ2-7, the V gene TRBV18; 9 nucleotides align to TRBD2. The CDR3 is 14 amino acids. The junction had 7 bases not matched to a gene; V was cut back by 6 bases and J by 4 bases. Germline CDR1 KGHSH, CDR2 LQKENI. The DNA for the CDR3 is TGTGCCAGCTCCAAAGAGGGACTAGCTTACGAGCAGTACTTC. Translation gives CASSKEGLAYEQYF. Using reference TRBV18 and TRBJ2-7 for the parts outside the CDR3, the full variable domain is NAGVMQNPRHLVRRRGQEARLRCSPMKGHSHVYWYRQLPEEGLKFMVYLQKENIIDESGMPKERFSAEFPKEGPSILRIQQVVRGDSAAYFCASSKEGLAYEQYFGPGTRLTVT.

The chain is built from TRBV29-1 and TRBJ2-1; D is perhaps TRBD1 or TRBD2 (5 bases each). This CDR3 is built from 15 residues. Per germline, CDR1 SQVTM and CDR2 ANQGSEA. With 7 bases removed from V and 5 bases from J, the gap between germline ends came to 21 bases. The CDR3 DNA reads as TGCAGCGCTCCTTTCATAGGTTGGGGGAACAATGAGCAGTTCTTC. As protein: CSAPFIGWGNNEQFF.

The chain carries TRBV2 and TRBJ1-2; 8 bases agree with TRBD1. Per germline, CDR1 SNHLY and CDR2 FYNNEI. Unmatched junction bases numbered 7, after V lost 5 bases and J lost 5 bases. The CDR3 is 14 residues long. The CDR3 sequence is CASSPDREGYGYTF. CDR3 bases: TGTGCCAGCAGTCCGGACAGGGAGGGATATGGCTACACCTTC.

This chain connects TRBV5-4 to TRBJ2-6, with D possibly being TRBD1 (6 bases). The CDR3 is made up of 17 amino acids. Germline values: CDR1 SGHNT, CDR2 YYREEE (reference sequence). The V end lost 1 base, the J end lost 2 bases, and 13 bases lay between the germline ends. The CDR3 region has the DNA TGTGCCAGCAGCTTGCGGCAGGGGCCCCCTGGGGCCAACGTCCTGACTTTC. Protein: CASSLRQGPPGANVLTF.

V gene TRBV7-8 combines with J gene TRBJ1-4; 7 bases agree with TRBD1. CDR3 length: 15 amino acids. Germline assignment: CDR1 SGHVS and CDR2 FQNEAQ. V lost 4 bases and J lost 5; bases outside the gene matches: 7. As DNA, the CDR3 is TGTGCCAGCAGCTACAAGGACAGGATGAATGAAAAACTGTTTTTT. Translation: CASSYKDRMNEKLFF. The variable domain in full, completed from reference TRBV7-8 and TRBJ1-4, reads GAGVSQSPRYKVAKRGQDVALRCDPISGHVSLFWYQQALGQGPEFLTYFQNEAQLDKSGLPSDRFFAERPEGSVSTLKIQRTQQEDSAVYLCASSYKDRMNEKLFFGSGTQLSVL.

The V and J genes are TRBV4-1 and TRBJ2-1; D not resolved. Germline V gene sequence: CDR1 MGHRA, CDR2 YSYEKL. With 3 bases removed from V and 8 bases from J, the gap between germline ends came to 17 bases. The CDR3 length is 15 residues. In DNA, the CDR3 is TGCGCCAGCAGCCACCTGAAGTTGGCCGCCGATGAGCAGTTCTTC. This encodes CASSHLKLAADEQFF.

V usage is TRBV27 and J usage is TRBJ1-1, with 7 nucleotides matching TRBD1. V was pared by 5 bases and J by 11 bases, with 14 bases of the junction left unmatched. Germline CDR1 is MNHEY and CDR2 is SMNVEV (reference sequence). The CDR3 has 14 amino acids. The CDR3 nucleotides are TGTGCCAGCAGTGCAAGGACAGGACCCCGGCGGGCTTTCTTT. Its protein product is CASSARTGPRRAFF.

In this sample, this clone turned up once. The rearrangement uses TRBV27 and TRBJ1-1, with D possibly being TRBD1 (6 bases). The germline V gene encodes CDR1 MNHEY and CDR2 SMNVEV (reference sequence). CDR3 length: 19 amino acids. The germline V and J ends were trimmed by 5 bases and 4 bases, with 29 bases remaining between them. This CDR3 is CASSPRSGGYHPLGTEAFF. In nucleotides, the CDR3 is TGTGCCAGCAGTCCTCGTTCGGGGGGCTATCATCCTTTGGGCACTGAAGCTTTCTTT.

The chain is built from TRBV6-6 and TRBJ2-7; D is unresolved. The germline V and J ends were trimmed by 5 bases and 3 bases, with 11 bases remaining between them. The CDR3 is 13 residues long. CDR1 is MNHNY, CDR2 SVGAGI, per germline (reference sequence). The CDR3 loop is CASSHGPGYEQYF. The CDR3 nucleotides are TGTGCCAGCAGTCATGGACCGGGCTACGAGCAGTACTTC.

The rearrangement joins TRBV27 to TRBJ2-7; D not certain. Germline V lookup: CDR1 MNHEY, CDR2 SMNVEV (reference sequence). The V end lost 6 bases, the J end lost 3 bases, and 18 bases lay between the germline ends. The CDR3 has 15 amino acids. CDR3 sequence reads: CASSTEVGGNYEQYF. In DNA, the CDR3 is TGTGCCAGCAGCACCGAGGTTGGCGGAAACTACGAGCAGTACTTC.

The chain uses TRBV9 and TRBJ2-7; no clear D gene. The ends were cut back, 2 bases at V and 0 bases at J, with 9 bases in the middle. Germline CDR1 and CDR2: SGDLS and YYNGEE. The CDR3 consists of 14 residues. The CDR3 spells CASSVATVSYEQYF. CDR3 in DNA: TGTGCCAGCAGCGTGGCTACTGTCTCCTACGAGCAGTACTTC. Full variable domain (remainder filled in from reference TRBV9 and TRBJ2-7): DSGVTQTPKHLITATGQRVTLRCSPRSGDLSVYWYQQSLDQGLQFLIQYYNGEERAKGNILERFSAQQFPDLHSELNLSSLELGDSALYFCASSVATVSYEQYFGPGTRLTVT.

The chain couples TRBV7-7 to TRBJ2-1, with 8 bases aligning to TRBD2. The V gene's germline CDR1 is SSHAT and CDR2 FNYEAQ (reference sequence). The CDR3 sequence is 15 residues long. The V segment lost 2 bases and the J segment 2 bases; nucleotides outside the gene matches: 2. In nucleotides, the CDR3 is TGTGCCAGCAGCTTAACGGGAGGGCCCTACAATGAGCAGTTCTTC. Amino acids: CASSLTGGPYNEQFF.

The V call is TRBV5-6, the J call TRBJ2-1, with 7 bases that match TRBD2. Germline V gene lookup returns CDR1 SGHDT and CDR2 YYEEEE. The CDR3 has 13 residues. V shed 4 bases and J 9 bases; nucleotides not matched to a gene: 7. In DNA form, the CDR3 reads TGTGCCAGCAGCCCCCTGCGGGAGACTGAGCAGTTCTTC. Protein product: CASSPLRETEQFF.

The chain is built from TRBV11-2 and TRBJ2-4, with no clear D. The germline V and J ends were trimmed by 2 bases and 2 bases, with 1 base remaining between them. The length of the CDR3 is 12 residues. Germline values: CDR1 SGHAT, CDR2 FQNNGV. The CDR3 DNA reads as TGTGCCAGCAGCTTATCCAAAAACATTCAGTACTTC. Residues: CASSLSKNIQYF. Full variable domain (remainder filled in from reference TRBV11-2 and TRBJ2-4): EAGVAQSPRYKIIEKRQSVAFWCNPISGHATLYWYQQILGQGPKLLIQFQNNGVVDDSQLPKDRFSAERLKGVDSTLKIQPAKLEDSAVYLCASSLSKNIQYFGAGTRLSVL.

V and J are TRBV6-5 and TRBJ2-1; 9 positions agree with TRBD2. Germline assignment: CDR1 MNHEY and CDR2 SVGAGI. The CDR3 contains 16 residues. J was trimmed by 8 bases and V by 3 bases; bases with no gene match: 11. CDR3 residues: CASSYGRTSVLDEQFF. The CDR3 DNA reads TGTGCCAGCAGTTATGGGAGGACTAGCGTTTTGGATGAGCAGTTCTTC.